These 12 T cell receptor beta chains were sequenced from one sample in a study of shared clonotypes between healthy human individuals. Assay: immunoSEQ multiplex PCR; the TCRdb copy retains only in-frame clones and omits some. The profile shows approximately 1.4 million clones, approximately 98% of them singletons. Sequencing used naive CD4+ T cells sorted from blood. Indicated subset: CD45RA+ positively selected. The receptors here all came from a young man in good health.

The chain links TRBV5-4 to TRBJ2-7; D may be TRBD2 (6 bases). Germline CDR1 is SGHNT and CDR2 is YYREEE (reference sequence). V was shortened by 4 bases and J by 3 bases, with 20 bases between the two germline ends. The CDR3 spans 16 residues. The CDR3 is CASSPGWRPGDYEQYF. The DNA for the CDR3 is TGTGCCAGCAGCCCCGGATGGCGACCGGGGGACTACGAGCAGTACTTC.

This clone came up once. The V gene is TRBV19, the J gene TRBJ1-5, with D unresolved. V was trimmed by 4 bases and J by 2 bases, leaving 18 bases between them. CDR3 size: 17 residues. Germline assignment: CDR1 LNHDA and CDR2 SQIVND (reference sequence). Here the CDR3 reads CASSTVGRDLRNQPQHF. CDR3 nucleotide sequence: TGTGCCAGTAGTACAGTGGGAAGGGATTTGCGCAATCAGCCCCAGCATTTT.

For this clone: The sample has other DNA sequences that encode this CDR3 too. CDR3 nucleotide sequence: TGTGCCAGCAGTGGGGGCGGCTATGGCTACACCTTC. Its translation is CASSGGGYGYTF. This sequence joins TRBV28 and TRBJ1-2; D might be TRBD1 (6 bases). Germline V gene data show CDR1 as MDHEN and CDR2 as SYDVKM. The CDR3 consists of 12 residues. The V end lost 5 bases, the J end lost 4 bases, and 8 bases lay between the germline ends.

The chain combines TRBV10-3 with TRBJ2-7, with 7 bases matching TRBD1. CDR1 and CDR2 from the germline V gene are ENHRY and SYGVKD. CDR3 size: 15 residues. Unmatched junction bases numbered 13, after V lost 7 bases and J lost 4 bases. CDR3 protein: CAIMRRDSLTYEQYF. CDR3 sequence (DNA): TGTGCCATCATGCGCCGGGACAGCTTAACGTACGAGCAGTACTTC.

The CDR3 sequence: CASSPLASLYEQYF. In DNA, the CDR3 is TGTGCCAGCAGCCCCCTTGCTAGCCTTTACGAGCAGTACTTC. V and J are TRBV11-2 and TRBJ2-7; maybe TRBD2 (5 bases). Trimming stripped 5 bases from V and 4 bases from J, with 15 bases between. The length of the CDR3 is 14 residues. The V gene's germline CDR1 is SGHAT and CDR2 FQNNGV.

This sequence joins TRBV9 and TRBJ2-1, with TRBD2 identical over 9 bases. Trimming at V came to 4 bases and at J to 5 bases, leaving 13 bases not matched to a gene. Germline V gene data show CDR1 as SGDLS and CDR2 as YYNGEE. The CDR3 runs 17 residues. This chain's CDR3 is CASSKQTSGYANNEQFF. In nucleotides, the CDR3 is TGTGCCAGCAGCAAACAGACTAGCGGATACGCTAACAATGAGCAGTTCTTC.

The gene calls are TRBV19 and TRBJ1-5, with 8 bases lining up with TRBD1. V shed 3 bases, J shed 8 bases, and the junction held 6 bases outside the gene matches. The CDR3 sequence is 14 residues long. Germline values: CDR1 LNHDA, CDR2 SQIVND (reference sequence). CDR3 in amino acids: CASSISRGQEPQHF. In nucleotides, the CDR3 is TGTGCCAGTAGTATTTCCAGGGGGCAGGAGCCCCAGCATTTT.

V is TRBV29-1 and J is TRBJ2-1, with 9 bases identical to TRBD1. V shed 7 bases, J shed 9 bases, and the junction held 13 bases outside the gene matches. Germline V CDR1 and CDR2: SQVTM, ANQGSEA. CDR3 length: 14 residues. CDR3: CSARRQGVRGEQFF. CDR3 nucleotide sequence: TGCAGCGCCCGCCGACAGGGGGTACGTGGTGAGCAGTTCTTC.

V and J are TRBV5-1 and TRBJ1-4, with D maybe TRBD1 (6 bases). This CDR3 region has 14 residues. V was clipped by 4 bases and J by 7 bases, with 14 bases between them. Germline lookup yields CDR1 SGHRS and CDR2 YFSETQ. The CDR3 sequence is CASSVVQGSEKLFF. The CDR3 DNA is TGCGCCAGCAGCGTGGTCCAGGGGTCTGAAAAACTGTTTTTT.

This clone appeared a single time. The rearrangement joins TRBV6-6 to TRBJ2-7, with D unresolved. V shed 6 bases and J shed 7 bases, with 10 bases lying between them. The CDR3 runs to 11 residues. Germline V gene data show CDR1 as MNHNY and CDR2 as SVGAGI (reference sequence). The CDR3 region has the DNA TGTGCCAGCAGCCCCTCGTGGGAGCAGTACTTC. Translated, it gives CASSPSWEQYF.

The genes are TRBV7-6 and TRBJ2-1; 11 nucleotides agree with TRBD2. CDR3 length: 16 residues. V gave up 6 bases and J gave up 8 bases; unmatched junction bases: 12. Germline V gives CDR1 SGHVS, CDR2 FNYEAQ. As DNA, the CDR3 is TGTGCCAGCAGTCTAATAGCGGGAGGGCCGATAGATGAGCAGTTCTTC. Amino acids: CASSLIAGGPIDEQFF. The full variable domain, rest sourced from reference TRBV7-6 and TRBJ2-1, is GAGVSQSPRYKVTKRGQDVALRCDPISGHVSLYWYRQALGQGPEFLTYFNYEAQQDKSGLPNDRFSAERPEGSISTLTIQRTEQRDSAMYRCASSLIAGGPIDEQFFGPGTRLTVL.

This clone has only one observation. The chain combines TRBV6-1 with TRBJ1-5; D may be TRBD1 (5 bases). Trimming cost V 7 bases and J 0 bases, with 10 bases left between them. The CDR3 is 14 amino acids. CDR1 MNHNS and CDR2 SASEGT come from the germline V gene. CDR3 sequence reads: CASTPGYSNQPQHF. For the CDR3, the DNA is TGTGCCAGCACCCCAGGGTATAGCAATCAGCCCCAGCATTTT.